The 12 T cell receptor beta chains below all came from one sample that was sequenced in a study of T cells after yellow fever vaccination. TCRdb reanalysed the 5' RACE reads using MiXCR and keeps one entry per CDR3 protein. The sample includes about 340,000 distinct CDR3 sequences, around 3.9% of them seen just once. The sample in question was PBMCs, obtained 5 days after the yellow fever booster vaccination. Source of these receptors: a man between 18 and 35 years old who received the YFV17D yellow fever vaccine.

This chain uses TRBV5-1 with TRBJ2-5; 9 bases are shared with TRBD1. Looked up from germline, CDR1 is SGHRS and CDR2 is YFSETQ. The junction had 5 bases not matched to a gene; V was cut back by 4 bases and J by 4 bases. The CDR3 is 14 residues long. The CDR3 here is CASSRGQGGETQYF. CDR3 bases: TGCGCCAGCAGCAGGGGACAGGGTGGAGAGACCCAGTACTTC.

The chain is built from TRBV7-9 and TRBJ1-1; TRBD1 aligns across 9 bases. The CDR3 loop spans 21 amino acids. Looked up from germline, CDR1 is SEHNR and CDR2 is FQNEAQ (reference sequence). The junction had 29 bases not matched to a gene; V was cut back by 8 bases and J by 4 bases. The DNA for the CDR3 is TGTGCCAGCGTTCTTAGGAAGGACAGGGGATCGGAAAGGCACGTCAGCACTGAAGCTTTCTTT. As protein: CASVLRKDRGSERHVSTEAFF.

In this sample, this clonotype turned up a few times. V usage is TRBV24-1 and J usage is TRBJ2-1; no reliable D call. The V end lost 3 bases, the J end lost 5 bases, and 7 bases lay between the germline ends. Germline lookup yields CDR1 KGHDR and CDR2 SFDVKD. The CDR3 totals 13 residues. The CDR3 loop is CATSDPNNNEQFF. Here the CDR3 DNA reads TGTGCCACCAGTGATCCCAACAACAATGAGCAGTTCTTC.

The rearrangement links TRBV10-3 to TRBJ2-3, with TRBD1 identical over 8 bases. Germline CDR1 ENHRY, CDR2 SYGVKD. V was clipped by 7 bases and J by 4 bases; unmatched bases: 7. The CDR3 has 14 residues. CDR3 nucleotides: TGTGCCATCAAGACAGGGGAGCGAGCAGATACGCAGTATTTT. Protein product: CAIKTGERADTQYF.

Ten or more counts support this clonotype. This sequence joins TRBV5-1 and TRBJ1-2; unclear D gene. Germline V CDR1 and CDR2: SGHRS, YFSETQ. The V gene lost 0 bases and the J gene lost 0 bases, with 6 bases spanning the gap. This CDR3 has 14 amino acids. The CDR3 DNA reads as TGCGCCAGCAGCTTGGAATCCCCTAACTATGGCTACACCTTC. It specifies CASSLESPNYGYTF.

This clonotype was found a few times. CDR3 bases: TGCGCCAGCAGCCAATCGACCTCCACGAGGAACACCGGGGAGCTGTTTTTT. It translates to CASSQSTSTRNTGELFF. This chain joins TRBV4-1 and TRBJ2-2, with D uncertain. Germline CDR1 reads MGHRA; CDR2 reads YSYEKL. Deletions cut 2 bases from V and 1 base from J, with 14 bases between. The CDR3 length is 17 residues.

This clonotype was seen a handful of times. The rearrangement joins TRBV28 to TRBJ1-4; tentative D call: TRBD1 (6 bases). This CDR3 region has 15 residues. Between the trimmed V and J ends, which lost 4 bases and 8 bases, there was a span of 17 bases. Germline values: CDR1 MDHEN, CDR2 SYDVKM. In DNA, the CDR3 is TGTGCCAGCAGTTCCCGCAGGGGAGTAGGGGAAAAACTGTTTTTT. Amino acids: CASSSRRGVGEKLFF.

In this sample, this clonotype turned up many times. The chain couples TRBV7-3 to TRBJ2-3; D is perhaps TRBD2 (7 bases). Trimming took 6 bases from V and 6 from J, leaving 13 bases between them. Germline V gene data show CDR1 as SGHTA and CDR2 as FQGTGA. The CDR3 is 13 amino acids. CDR3 in amino acids: CASSLGGADTQYF. Written as DNA, the CDR3 is TGTGCCAGCAGTCTAGGGGGGGCCGATACGCAGTATTTT.

This chain uses TRBV5-1 with TRBJ1-1, with no clear D. With 2 bases removed from V and 0 bases from J, the gap between germline ends came to 11 bases. Looked up from germline, CDR1 is SGHRS and CDR2 is YFSETQ. The CDR3 runs to 15 residues. CDR3 coding DNA: TGCGCCAGCAGCTTATTGGGAGGAGTGAACACTGAAGCTTTCTTT. This translates into CASSLLGGVNTEAFF.

There are many counts of this clonotype. V gene TRBV7-9 combines with J gene TRBJ2-6; D not resolved. Germline V CDR1 and CDR2: SEHNR, FQNEAQ (reference sequence). Deletions cut 5 bases from V and 0 bases from J, with 11 bases between. This CDR3 is built from 16 residues. As DNA, the CDR3 is TGTGCCAGCAGCCTCGACCCGAGCTCTGGGGCCAACGTCCTGACTTTC. Its translation: CASSLDPSSGANVLTF.

In its sample, this clonotype was seen a few times. The chain is built from TRBV7-9 and TRBJ1-1; D remains ambiguous. Trimming left V 1 base short and J 3 bases short, with 9 bases between. The CDR3 covers 14 residues. Germline assignment: CDR1 SEHNR and CDR2 FQNEAQ (reference sequence). For the CDR3, the DNA is TGTGCCAGCAGCTTAGGTTTTGGGGACACTGAAGCTTTCTTT. Its translation: CASSLGFGDTEAFF. The entire variable domain, with the rest obtained from reference TRBV7-9 and TRBJ1-1, is as follows: DTGVSQNPRHKITKRGQNVTFRCDPISEHNRLYWYRQTLGQGPEFLTYFQNEAQLEKSRLLSDRFSAERPKGSFSTLEIQRTEQGDSAMYLCASSLGFGDTEAFFGQGTRLTVV.

This clonotype was observed a handful of times. V gene TRBV12-3 or TRBV12-4 combines with J gene TRBJ1-6; the match to TRBD1 covers 7 bases. The CDR3 covers 12 residues. CDR3 amino acids: CAGGRGNSPLHF. In DNA, the CDR3 is TGTGCAGGGGGCAGGGGCAATTCACCCCTCCACTTT.